These T cell receptor beta chains were read from a single sample in a study of T cell repertoires in aging, cancer and after chemotherapy. MiXCR was run by TCRdb on the multiplex PCR reads, yielding one entry per CDR3 protein. Here the sample spans fewer than 6,000 distinct CDR3 sequences, 40% to 60% being singletons. Source material: blood. These receptors all stem from a human donor in good health. CDR3s include the opening cysteine and the closing phenylalanine or tryptophan. The D gene is left open where the match is weak. Clone size is given for some rows only: seen once, a few or many times, or a class if the clone is expanded.

v_gene	j_gene	d_gene	abundance	CDR3aa	CDR3nt
TRBV27	TRBJ2-7	TRBD1	-	CASQTGGGSYEQYF	TGTGCCAGCCAGACAGGGGGCGGCTCCTACGAGCAGTACTTC
TRBV18	TRBJ2-3	TRBD1	few	CASSPSDRGTDTQYF	TGTGCCAGCTCACCTTCCGACAGGGGAACAGATACGCAGTATTTT
TRBV6-5	TRBJ2-7	TRBD2	-	CASSSSSGGSYEQYF	TGTGCCAGCAGTTCGTCTAGCGGGGGCTCCTACGAGCAGTACTTC
TRBV6-6	TRBJ2-3	-	-	CASAPGPEADTQYF	TGTGCCAGCGCCCCGGGACCCGAGGCAGATACGCAGTATTTT
TRBV5-6	TRBJ2-3	TRBD2	-	CASSARTSGDTQYF	TGCGCCAGCAGCGCCCGGACTAGCGGGGATACGCAGTATTTT
TRBV7-6	TRBJ2-1	TRBD2	-	CASSLGASGGYEQFF	TGTGCCAGCAGCTTAGGGGCTAGCGGGGGATATGAGCAGTTCTTC
TRBV6-5	TRBJ2-5	-	-	CASSGQRRPAGDQYF	TGTGCCAGCAGTGGGCAACGAAGACCCGCCGGAGACCAGTACTTC
TRBV27	TRBJ1-6	-	few	CASTWGTPNSPLHF	TGTGCCAGCACCTGGGGAACACCTAATTCACCCCTCCACTTT
TRBV29-1	TRBJ2-3	-	medium-sized	CSVKGGRGTDTQYF	TGCAGCGTTAAGGGGGGTCGAGGCACAGATACGCAGTATTTT
TRBV5-1	TRBJ2-2	-	once	CASRYQGGSGELFF	TGCGCCAGCAGATACCAGGGGGGGTCCGGGGAGCTGTTTTTT
TRBV29-1	TRBJ2-1	-	medium-sized	CSVRSSSYNEQFF	TGCAGCGTTCGCTCGAGCTCCTACAATGAGCAGTTCTTC
TRBV6-2/TRBV6-3	TRBJ2-3	TRBD2	few	CASSTPGSGRPDTQYF	TGTGCCAGCAGTACCCCCGGTAGCGGGAGGCCAGATACGCAGTATTTT
TRBV5-6	TRBJ1-1	-	few	CASSLVVGRNTEAFF	TGTGCCAGCAGCTTGGTGGTGGGGAGGAACACTGAAGCTTTCTTT
TRBV5-4	TRBJ2-7	TRBD2	few	CASSSLAGGISYEQYF	TGTGCCAGCAGCTCCTTAGCGGGAGGGATTTCCTACGAGCAGTACTTC
TRBV30	TRBJ2-1	-	few	CAWSPSPLGYEQFF	TGTGCCTGGAGTCCCTCGCCCCTTGGGTATGAGCAGTTCTTC
TRBV29-1	TRBJ2-5	TRBD1	medium-sized	CSVEHRTGQETQYF	TGCAGCGTTGAACATCGGACAGGGCAAGAGACCCAGTACTTC
TRBV5-5	TRBJ2-2	-	-	CASSLAGGAGTGELFF	TGTGCCAGCAGCTTGGCGGGGGGCGCGGGCACCGGGGAGCTGTTTTTT
TRBV30	TRBJ2-3	TRBD2	-	CAWSSGGFGAQYF	TGTGCCTGGAGTAGCGGGGGTTTCGGGGCGCAGTATTTT
TRBV11-1	TRBJ2-3	TRBD2	-	CASSLDHYGGATDTQYF	TGTGCCAGCAGCTTAGATCACTACGGGGGGGCGACAGATACGCAGTATTTT
TRBV10-3	TRBJ2-3	TRBD2	once	CAISEQAGDGNTQYF	TGTGCCATCAGTGAACAAGCGGGAGATGGGAATACGCAGTATTTT
TRBV24-1	TRBJ2-3	-	-	CATSETIGQRIVWSCRTDTQYF	TGTGCCACCAGTGAGACCATCGGACAGAGAATAGTTTGGAGTTGTCGAACAGATACGCAGTATTTT
TRBV5-1	TRBJ1-6	-	-	CASRSSYNSPLHF	TGCGCCAGCAGATCCTCCTATAATTCACCCCTCCACTTT
TRBV6-2/TRBV6-3	TRBJ2-5	TRBD2	-	CASSYNLAGGGGPQETQYF	TGTGCCAGCAGTTACAACCTAGCGGGAGGAGGGGGCCCCCAAGAGACCCAGTACTTC
TRBV12-3/TRBV12-4	TRBJ2-2	-	-	CASTPVVGELFF	TGTGCCAGTACGCCGGTCGTCGGGGAGCTGTTTTTT
TRBV18	TRBJ1-2	-	-	CASSRVSHEDYGYTF	TGTGCCAGCTCACGAGTCAGCCATGAGGACTATGGCTACACCTTC
TRBV20-1	TRBJ1-5	TRBD1	few	CSARVTTGADNQPQHF	TGCAGTGCTAGAGTCACAACAGGGGCCGACAATCAGCCCCAGCATTTT
TRBV19	TRBJ1-1	TRBD1	-	CASSIGTGRNTEAFF	TGTGCCAGTAGTATTGGGACAGGCAGGAACACTGAAGCTTTCTTT
TRBV19	TRBJ1-1	-	-	CASSSRVMNTEAFF	TGTGCCAGTAGTAGCAGGGTCATGAACACTGAAGCTTTCTTT
TRBV5-6	TRBJ1-5	-	few	CASSVTNQPQHF	TGTGCCAGCAGCGTGACCAATCAGCCCCAGCATTTT
TRBV11-1	TRBJ2-7	-	-	CASSLASASYEQYF	TGTGCCAGCAGCTTAGCTAGCGCCTCCTACGAGCAGTACTTC
TRBV12-3/TRBV12-4	TRBJ1-6	-	few	CASSQQAWDSPLHF	TGTGCCAGCAGTCAACAGGCATGGGATTCACCCCTCCACTTT
TRBV19	TRBJ2-3	TRBD2	-	CASSPGLAGGPSTDTQYF	TGTGCCAGTAGTCCCGGACTAGCGGGGGGCCCTAGCACAGATACGCAGTATTTT
TRBV6-1	TRBJ1-4	TRBD1	few	CASSDQTGGGEKLFF	TGTGCCAGCAGTGACCAGACAGGGGGCGGCGAAAAACTGTTTTTT
TRBV7-9	TRBJ2-1	TRBD2	once	CASSFRGEGRYEQFF	TGTGCCAGCAGCTTTCGGGGGGAGGGCCGCTATGAGCAGTTCTTC
TRBV19	TRBJ1-1	-	-	CASSTTMNTEAFF	TGTGCCAGTAGCACGACAATGAACACTGAAGCTTTCTTT
TRBV6-4	TRBJ2-1	TRBD2	-	CASSDTAGDYNEQFF	TGTGCCAGCAGTGACACAGCGGGGGACTACAATGAGCAGTTCTTC
TRBV6-1	TRBJ2-3	TRBD1	-	CASSEGRDRGTDTQYF	TGTGCCAGCAGTGAAGGACGGGACAGGGGCACAGATACGCAGTATTTT
TRBV12-3/TRBV12-4	TRBJ1-4	-	-	CASSFVRGAGEKLFF	TGTGCCAGCAGTTTTGTCCGGGGGGCGGGTGAAAAACTGTTTTTT
TRBV7-9	TRBJ1-6	-	-	CASSNNGATRGPLHF	TGTGCCAGCAGCAACAATGGGGCAACCCGGGGACCCCTCCACTTT
TRBV5-4	TRBJ2-7	TRBD2	-	CASSQDLAGVYEQYF	TGTGCCAGCAGCCAAGATCTAGCGGGAGTCTACGAGCAGTACTTC
TRBV11-2	TRBJ1-3	-	-	CASSLALRGNTIYF	TGTGCCAGCAGCTTAGCTCTCCGGGGAAACACCATATATTTT
TRBV30	TRBJ1-5	-	few	CAWSPGVGSNQPQHF	TGTGCCTGGAGTCCAGGGGTGGGTAGCAATCAGCCCCAGCATTTT
TRBV7-6	TRBJ2-5	-	-	CASSFGWGETQYF	TGTGCCAGCAGCTTCGGGTGGGGAGAGACCCAGTACTTC
TRBV6-5	TRBJ1-5	-	once	CASSLAQGSQPQHF	TGTGCCAGCAGTTTAGCGCAAGGGTCCCAGCCCCAGCATTTT
TRBV7-6	TRBJ2-7	TRBD2	-	CASSLVQPGGAFYEQYF	TGTGCCAGCAGCTTAGTCCAACCGGGGGGGGCGTTTTACGAGCAGTACTTC
TRBV7-2	TRBJ1-1	-	-	CASSYPRRTEAFF	TGTGCCAGCAGCTATCCCAGACGGACTGAAGCTTTCTTT
TRBV6-6	TRBJ2-7	-	-	CASSYGPAYEQYF	TGTGCCAGCAGTTACGGGCCAGCCTACGAGCAGTACTTC
TRBV6-5	TRBJ2-7	TRBD2	-	CASSRTSGSHEQYF	TGTGCCAGCAGCCGGACTAGCGGGAGCCACGAGCAGTACTTC
TRBV29-1	TRBJ1-1	-	few	CSVPGEMNTEAFF	TGCAGCGTTCCAGGGGAAATGAACACTGAAGCTTTCTTT
TRBV5-6	TRBJ1-2	-	-	CASSPPGVGEVGYTF	TGTGCCAGCAGCCCCCCGGGTGTCGGGGAAGTCGGCTACACCTTC
TRBV6-1	TRBJ1-4	-	-	CASSPGARNEKLFF	TGTGCCAGCTCCCCAGGGGCACGAAATGAAAAACTGTTTTTT